This T cell receptor beta chain was sequenced for a study of Tregs in tolerant kidney transplant recipients. The wider study: Related graft donors supplied nonmyeloablative bone marrow transplants, and mixed chimerism was transient.

Thawed PBMCs were FACS-sorted into unstimulated CD4+CD25+CD127- regulatory T cells, CD4+CD25- non-regulatory cells, CD4 and CD8 cells. Concerning this clone itself: Its antigen is not known. From the germline J gene comes the end of the CDR3, since the read stops 3 residues before it.

Generated by immunoSEQ multiplex PCR, the TCRdb table keeps only in-frame clones and is missing some. The sample totals about 30,000 clones; its top ten clones hold around 14%. Regarding the study as a whole: In tolerant patients, donor-specific Tregs outgrew total Tregs, suggesting antigen-driven expansion. This study did not directly address biological reproducibility.

The CDR3 totals 15 residues. Germline V gene lookup returns CDR1 SEHNR and CDR2 FQNEAQ (reference sequence). The ends lost 5 bases at V and 2 bases at J; junction bases unmatched: 5. The gene calls are TRBV7-9 and TRBJ2-3, with 9 bases lining up with TRBD2. This receptor was identified in a human donor who received a combined kidney and bone marrow transplant. Here the sequenced sample was CD8+ T cells from blood, taken before the transplant. The sequenced part of the CDR3 DNA is TGTGCCAGCAGCGGGCTAGCGGGAATCACAGATACG. As protein: CASSGLAGITDT. The whole CDR3 protein reads CASSGLAGITDTQYF.